The source of this TCR beta chain is a study of long-term antiretroviral therapy in people with HIV. Cryopreserved PBMC, at about 0.95-10 million per sample, were present before DNA extraction. The run of the v3.0 immunoSEQ assay was at survey level. Repertoires were generated with immunoSEQ multiplex PCR, while TCRdb's copy carries only in-frame clones and drops some. The sample includes more than 20,000 clones, approximately 80% of them seen just once. Trimming removed 6 bases from V and 0 bases from J, with 11 bases in between. CDR3 length equals 14 residues. Germline V gives CDR1 SGHTA, CDR2 FQGTGA.

The rearrangement links TRBV7-3 to TRBJ1-1; D remains unclear. Sequenced material: unsorted PBMCs, taken 0.5 years after starting antiretroviral therapy. The sequence was obtained from a man aged 18 to 29 with HIV. This chain's CDR3 is CASRKSQLNTEAFF. CDR3 bases: TGTGCCAGCAGGAAATCCCAGTTGAACACTGAAGCTTTCTTT. Based on the CDR3 plus reference TRBV7-3 and TRBJ1-1, the full variable domain is GAGVSQTPSNKVTEKGKYVELRCDPISGHTALYWYRQSLGQGPEFLIYFQGTGAADDSGLPNDRFFAVRPEGSVSTLKIQRTERGDSAVYLCASRKSQLNTEAFFGQGTRLTVV.